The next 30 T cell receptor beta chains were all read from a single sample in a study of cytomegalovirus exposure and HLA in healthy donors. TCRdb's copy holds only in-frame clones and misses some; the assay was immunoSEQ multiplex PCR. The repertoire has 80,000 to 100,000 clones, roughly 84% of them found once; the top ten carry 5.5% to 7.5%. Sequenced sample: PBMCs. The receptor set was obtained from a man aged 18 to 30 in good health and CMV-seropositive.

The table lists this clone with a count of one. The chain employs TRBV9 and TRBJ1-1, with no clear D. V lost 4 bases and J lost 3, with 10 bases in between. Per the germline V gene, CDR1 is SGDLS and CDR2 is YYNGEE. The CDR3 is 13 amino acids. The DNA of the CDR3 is TGTGCCAGCAGCCCACGGGGAGACACTGAAGCTTTCTTT. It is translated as CASSPRGDTEAFF.

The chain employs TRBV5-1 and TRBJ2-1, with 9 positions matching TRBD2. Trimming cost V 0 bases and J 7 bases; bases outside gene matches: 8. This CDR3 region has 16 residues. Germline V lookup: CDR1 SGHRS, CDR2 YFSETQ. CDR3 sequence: CASSLVFGGGANEQFF. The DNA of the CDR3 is TGCGCCAGCAGCTTGGTATTCGGCGGGGGGGCTAATGAGCAGTTCTTC.

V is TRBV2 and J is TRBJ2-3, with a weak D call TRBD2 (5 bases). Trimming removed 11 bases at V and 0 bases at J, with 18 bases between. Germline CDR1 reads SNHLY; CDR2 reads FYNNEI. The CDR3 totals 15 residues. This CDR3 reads CAGVKGSVSTDTQYF. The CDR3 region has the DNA TGTGCCGGGGTGAAAGGGAGCGTTAGCACAGATACGCAGTATTTT.

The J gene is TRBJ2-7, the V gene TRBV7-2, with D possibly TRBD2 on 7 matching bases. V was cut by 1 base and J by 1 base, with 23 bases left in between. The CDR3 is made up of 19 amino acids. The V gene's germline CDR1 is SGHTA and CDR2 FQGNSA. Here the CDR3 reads CASSLVPVMGRGLSYEQYF. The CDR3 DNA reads TGTGCCAGCAGCTTAGTTCCGGTGATGGGCAGGGGACTATCCTACGAGCAGTACTTC.

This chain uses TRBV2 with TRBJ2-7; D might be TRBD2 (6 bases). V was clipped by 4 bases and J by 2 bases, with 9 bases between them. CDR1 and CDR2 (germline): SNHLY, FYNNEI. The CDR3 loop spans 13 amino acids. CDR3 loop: CASSGPGAYEQYF. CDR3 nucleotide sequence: TGTGCCAGCAGTGGACCGGGGGCCTACGAGCAGTACTTC.

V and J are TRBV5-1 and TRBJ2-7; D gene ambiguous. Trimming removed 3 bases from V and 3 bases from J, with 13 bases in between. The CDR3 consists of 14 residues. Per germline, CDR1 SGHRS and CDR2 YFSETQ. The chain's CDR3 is CASSWADLNYEQYF. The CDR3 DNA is TGCGCCAGCAGCTGGGCAGACCTAAACTACGAGCAGTACTTC.

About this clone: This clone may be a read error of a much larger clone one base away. The CDR3 DNA reads as TGTGCCAGCAGCTTTAGCGGGAGCTCCTACAATGAGCAGTTCTTC. Its protein is CASSFSGSSYNEQFF. The J gene is TRBJ2-1, the V gene TRBV5-6, with 9 bases matching TRBD2. Trimming at V came to 2 bases and at J to 0 bases, leaving 0 bases not matched to a gene. From germline, CDR1 is SGHDT and CDR2 YYEEEE. The CDR3 has 15 amino acids. Filled out from reference TRBV5-6 and TRBJ2-1, the complete variable domain reads DAGVTQSPTHLIKTRGQQVTLRCSPKSGHDTVSWYQQALGQGPQFIFQYYEEEERQRGNFPDRFSGHQFPNYSSELNVNALLLGDSALYLCASSFSGSSYNEQFFGPGTRLTVL.

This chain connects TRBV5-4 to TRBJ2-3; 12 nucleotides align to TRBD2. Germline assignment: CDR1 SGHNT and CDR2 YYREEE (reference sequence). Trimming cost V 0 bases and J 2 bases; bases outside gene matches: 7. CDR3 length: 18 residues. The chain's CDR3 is CASSLGSLAGGPTDTQYF. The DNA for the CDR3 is TGTGCCAGCAGCTTGGGGTCCCTAGCGGGAGGGCCCACAGATACGCAGTATTTT.

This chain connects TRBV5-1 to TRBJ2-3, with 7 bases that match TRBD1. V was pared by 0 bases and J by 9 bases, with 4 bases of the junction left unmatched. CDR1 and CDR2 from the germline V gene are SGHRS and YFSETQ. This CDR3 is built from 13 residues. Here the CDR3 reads CASSLEQGKTQYF. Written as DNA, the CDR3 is TGCGCCAGCAGCTTGGAACAGGGGAAAACGCAGTATTTT.

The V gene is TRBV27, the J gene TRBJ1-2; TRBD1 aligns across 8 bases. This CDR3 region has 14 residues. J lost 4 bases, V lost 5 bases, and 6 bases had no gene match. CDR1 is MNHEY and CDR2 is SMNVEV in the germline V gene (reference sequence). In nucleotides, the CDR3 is TGTGCCAGCAGTCCGAGGACAGGGACCTATGGCTACACCTTC. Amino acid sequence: CASSPRTGTYGYTF.

CDR3 residues: CASTAPDRGVGGYTF. As DNA, the CDR3 is TGTGCCAGCACCGCCCCGGACAGGGGGGTAGGTGGCTACACCTTC. V and J are TRBV28 and TRBJ1-2; 10 nucleotides align to TRBD1. The CDR3 spans 15 residues. Germline assignment: CDR1 MDHEN and CDR2 SYDVKM. The J segment lost 7 bases and the V segment lost 7 bases, leaving 12 bases of the junction unmatched.

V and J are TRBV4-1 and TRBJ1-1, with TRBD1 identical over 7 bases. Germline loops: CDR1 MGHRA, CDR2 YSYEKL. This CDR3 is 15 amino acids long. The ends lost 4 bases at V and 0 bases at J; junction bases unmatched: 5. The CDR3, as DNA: TGCGCCAGCAGCCTAAGACAGGGTATGAACACTGAAGCTTTCTTT. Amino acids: CASSLRQGMNTEAFF.

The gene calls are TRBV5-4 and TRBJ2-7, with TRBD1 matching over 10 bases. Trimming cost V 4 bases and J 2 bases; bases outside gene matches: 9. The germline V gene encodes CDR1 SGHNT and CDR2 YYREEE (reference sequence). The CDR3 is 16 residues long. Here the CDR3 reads CASSTTGTGVPYEQYF. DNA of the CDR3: TGTGCCAGCAGCACGACCGGGACAGGGGTTCCCTACGAGCAGTACTTC.

In DNA, the CDR3 is TGTGCCAGCAGCCCGGCGACAGGGTTCACCAAAAACATTCAGTACTTC. Protein: CASSPATGFTKNIQYF. The V gene is TRBV9, the J gene TRBJ2-4; 7 bases map to TRBD1. Germline V gene data show CDR1 as SGDLS and CDR2 as YYNGEE. V lost 4 bases and J lost 2; bases outside the gene matches: 9. The CDR3 is 16 residues long.

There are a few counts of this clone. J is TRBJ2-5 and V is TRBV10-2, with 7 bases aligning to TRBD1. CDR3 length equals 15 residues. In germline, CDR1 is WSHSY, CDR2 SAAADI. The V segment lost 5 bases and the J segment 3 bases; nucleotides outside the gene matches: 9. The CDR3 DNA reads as TGCGCCAGCAGTTGGGTTCAGGGGGATAAAGAGACCCAGTACTTC. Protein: CASSWVQGDKETQYF.

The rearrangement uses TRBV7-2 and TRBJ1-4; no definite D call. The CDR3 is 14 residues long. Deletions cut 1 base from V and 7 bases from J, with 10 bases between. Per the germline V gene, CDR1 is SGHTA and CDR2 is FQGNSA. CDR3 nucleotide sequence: TGTGCCAGCAGCTTAGACAGATACAGTGAAAAACTGTTTTTT. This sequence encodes CASSLDRYSEKLFF.

The CDR3 region is CASSLGRTVQETQYF. The CDR3 coding sequence is TGTGCCAGCAGCTTAGGGAGGACGGTGCAAGAGACCCAGTACTTC. This chain joins TRBV11-3 and TRBJ2-5; possible D gene TRBD2, 5 bases. V was trimmed by 1 base and J by 2 bases, leaving 11 bases between them. The V gene's germline CDR1 is SGHNT and CDR2 YENEEA. The CDR3 contains 15 residues.

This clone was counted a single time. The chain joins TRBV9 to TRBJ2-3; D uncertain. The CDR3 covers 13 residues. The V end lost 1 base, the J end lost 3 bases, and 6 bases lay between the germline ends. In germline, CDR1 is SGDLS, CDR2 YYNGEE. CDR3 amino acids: CASSVIMTDTQYF. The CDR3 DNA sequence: TGTGCCAGCAGCGTAATAATGACAGATACGCAGTATTTT.

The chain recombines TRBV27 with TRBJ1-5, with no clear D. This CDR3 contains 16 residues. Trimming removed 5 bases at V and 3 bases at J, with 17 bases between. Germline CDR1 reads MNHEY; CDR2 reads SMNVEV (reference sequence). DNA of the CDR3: TGTGCCAGCAGTCAACGTAGATTCGGGAACAATCAGCCCCAGCATTTT. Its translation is CASSQRRFGNNQPQHF.

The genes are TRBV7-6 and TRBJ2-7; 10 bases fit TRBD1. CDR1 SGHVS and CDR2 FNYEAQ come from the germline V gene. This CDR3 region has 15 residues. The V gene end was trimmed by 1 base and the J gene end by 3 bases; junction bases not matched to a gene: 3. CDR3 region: CASSLERDRGYEQYF. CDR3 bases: TGTGCCAGCAGCTTAGAGAGGGACAGGGGCTACGAGCAGTACTTC.

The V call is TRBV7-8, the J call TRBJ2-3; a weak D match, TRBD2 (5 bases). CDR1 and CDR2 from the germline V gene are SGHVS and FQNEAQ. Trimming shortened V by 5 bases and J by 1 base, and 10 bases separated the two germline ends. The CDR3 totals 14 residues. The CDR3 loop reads CASSPGLRTDTQYF. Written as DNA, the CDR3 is TGTGCCAGCAGCCCTGGACTGCGCACAGATACGCAGTATTTT.

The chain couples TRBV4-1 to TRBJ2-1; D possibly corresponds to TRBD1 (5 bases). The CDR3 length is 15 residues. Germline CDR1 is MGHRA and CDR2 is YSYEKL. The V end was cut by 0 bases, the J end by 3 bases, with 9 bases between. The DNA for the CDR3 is TGCGCCAGCAGCCAAGAAGGGGTTGGCTACAATGAGCAGTTCTTC. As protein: CASSQEGVGYNEQFF.

The chain's CDR3 is CASSIQDEQFF. The CDR3 coding sequence is TGCGCCAGCTCGATCCAGGATGAGCAGTTCTTC. The chain uses TRBV5-1 and TRBJ2-1; D is unclear. The CDR3 is 11 residues long. The germline V gene has CDR1 SGHRS and CDR2 YFSETQ. Deletions cut 7 bases from V and 8 bases from J, with 10 bases between.

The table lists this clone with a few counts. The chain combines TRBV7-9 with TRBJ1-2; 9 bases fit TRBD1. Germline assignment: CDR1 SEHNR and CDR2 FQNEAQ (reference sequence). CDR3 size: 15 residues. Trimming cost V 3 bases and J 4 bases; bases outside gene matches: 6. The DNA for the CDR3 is TGTGCCAGCAGCTTCGGGACAGGGACCAGCTATGGCTACACCTTC. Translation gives CASSFGTGTSYGYTF.

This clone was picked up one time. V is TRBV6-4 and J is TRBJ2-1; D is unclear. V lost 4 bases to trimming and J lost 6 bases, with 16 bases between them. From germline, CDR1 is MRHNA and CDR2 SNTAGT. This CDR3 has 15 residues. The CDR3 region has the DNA TGTGCCAGCAGTGTATTCGCAGACCCGGGCAATGAGCAGTTCTTC. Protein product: CASSVFADPGNEQFF.

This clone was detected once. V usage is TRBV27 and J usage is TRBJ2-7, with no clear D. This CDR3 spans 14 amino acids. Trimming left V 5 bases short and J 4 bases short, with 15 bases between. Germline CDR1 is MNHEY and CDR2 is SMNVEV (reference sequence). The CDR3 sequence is CASSRSAELYEQYF. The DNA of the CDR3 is TGTGCCAGCAGTAGAAGCGCCGAACTTTACGAGCAGTACTTC.

CDR3 region: CASSYQGQAGELFF. The CDR3 nucleotides are TGTGCCAGCAGCTATCAGGGTCAGGCCGGGGAGCTGTTTTTT. The chain is built from TRBV7-2 and TRBJ2-2; maybe TRBD1 (5 bases). This CDR3 has 14 amino acids. The V end lost 4 bases, the J end lost 6 bases, and 12 bases lay between the germline ends. CDR1 and CDR2 (germline): SGHTA, FQGNSA.

CDR3 protein: CASSQGQGRDEQFF. For the CDR3, the DNA is TGTGCCAGCAGCCAGGGACAGGGAAGGGATGAGCAGTTCTTC. The V and J genes are TRBV6-5 and TRBJ2-1; the match to TRBD1 covers 9 bases. After removal of 6 bases from V and 8 bases from J, the junction contained 8 bases not matched to a gene. Germline CDR1 reads MNHEY; CDR2 reads SVGAGI. The CDR3 loop spans 14 amino acids.

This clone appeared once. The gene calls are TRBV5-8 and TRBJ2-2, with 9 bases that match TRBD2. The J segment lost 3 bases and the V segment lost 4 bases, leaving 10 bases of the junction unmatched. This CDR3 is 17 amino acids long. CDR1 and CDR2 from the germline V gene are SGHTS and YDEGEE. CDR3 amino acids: CASSRGSGGRDTGELFF. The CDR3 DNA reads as TGTGCCAGCAGCCGAGGTAGCGGGGGCAGGGACACCGGGGAGCTGTTTTTT. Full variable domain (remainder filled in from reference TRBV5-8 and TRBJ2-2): EAGVTQSPTHLIKTRGQQATLRCSPISGHTSVYWYQQALGLGLQFLLWYDEGEERNRGNFPPRFSGRQFPNYSSELNVNALELEDSALYLCASSRGSGGRDTGELFFGEGSRLTVL.

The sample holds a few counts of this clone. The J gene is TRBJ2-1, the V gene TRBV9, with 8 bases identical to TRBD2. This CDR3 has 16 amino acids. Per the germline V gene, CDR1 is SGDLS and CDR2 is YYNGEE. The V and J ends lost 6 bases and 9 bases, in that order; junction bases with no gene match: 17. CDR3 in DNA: TGTGCCAGCACCTCCTACGACGGGGGGGCCTCGGGTGAGCAGTTCTTC. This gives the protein CASTSYDGGASGEQFF. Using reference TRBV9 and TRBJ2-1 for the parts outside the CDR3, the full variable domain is DSGVTQTPKHLITATGQRVTLRCSPRSGDLSVYWYQQSLDQGLQFLIQYYNGEERAKGNILERFSAQQFPDLHSELNLSSLELGDSALYFCASTSYDGGASGEQFFGPGTRLTVL.